This T cell receptor (beta chain) originates from a study of sequential checkpoint blockade in melanoma. Study information: Matched biopsies came pretreatment and at week 13 for 20 to 25 patients. Study conclusions and caveats: Rising tumor T-cell fraction and clonality meant about 30 times likelier benefit.

Noted treatment: randomized to nivolumab then ipilimumab (arm A) or the reverse (arm B). Germline loops: CDR1 SQVTM, CDR2 ANQGSEA. This CDR3 has 13 residues. The ends were cut back, 6 bases at V and 1 base at J, with 7 bases in the middle. As regards this clone: As yet, its antigen is unknown.

The method was immunoSEQ multiplex PCR; TCRdb's version includes in-frame clones alone and lacks a portion of them. The data contain about 2,400 clones, 20% to 25% of them seen just once; the ten biggest clones take up approximately 20%. The receptor was derived from a human donor with melanoma. The rearrangement links TRBV29-1 to TRBJ2-6; D is perhaps TRBD2 (5 bases). Sequences were derived from tumor tissue (inferred from file names), sampled from a patient given nivolumab and ipilimumab in sequence. Written as DNA, the CDR3 is TGCAGCGTCCCGGGGTCTGGGGCCAACGTCCTGACTTTC. Translating it yields CSVPGSGANVLTF.